Listed below are T cell receptor beta chains from one sample, sequenced in a study of T cell responses to AZD1222 COVID-19 vaccine. Data came from immunoSEQ multiplex PCR; TCRdb stores just in-frame clones and leaves some out. The sample consists of 95,000 to 150,000 clones, about 93% of them appearing once. Here the sequenced sample was peripheral blood, taken 28 days after the second dose of the MenACWY control vaccine. These receptors came from an adult who received the MenACWY meningococcal vaccine as a control. Each CDR3 is given with its conserved first and last residue. The D gene is left open where the match is weak. Size values are once, few and many counts, or a class for expanded clones, and some rows have none.

clone_size j_call v_call d_call cdr3_nt cdr3_aa
. TRBJ1-1 TRBV28 TRBD1 TGTGCCAGCAGTCCGAGGGGACAGGGGAACACTGAAGCTTTCTTT CASSPRGQGNTEAFF
. TRBJ1-3 TRBV28 TRBD1 TGTGCCAGCAGTTTACCCTTCCTTGGGACAGCCTCTGGAAACACCATATATTTT CASSLPFLGTASGNTIYF
once TRBJ1-4 TRBV15 . TGTGCCACCAGCCTATTAAGGGGTGATAATGAAAAACTGTTTTTT CATSLLRGDNEKLFF
. TRBJ1-1 TRBV5-1 . TGCGCCAGCAGCTTCGATCAGGAAGATGAAGCTTTCTTT CASSFDQEDEAFF
. TRBJ1-5 TRBV18 TRBD1 TGTGCCAGCTCACCAGCGACAGGGGATCAGCCCCAGCATTTT CASSPATGDQPQHF
. TRBJ2-1 TRBV5-1 . TGCGCCAGCAGTACAGGTAGCTCCTACAATGAGCAGTTCTTC CASSTGSSYNEQFF
. TRBJ2-1 TRBV19 TRBD1 TGTGCCAGTAAGGGACAGGGGGCCCTTACCTACAATGAGCAGTTCTTC CASKGQGALTYNEQFF
once TRBJ1-4 TRBV15 TRBD1 TGTGCCACCAGCACCTGGGACAGGGGCTTAATGAATGAAAAACTGTTTTTT CATSTWDRGLMNEKLFF
. TRBJ1-4 TRBV5-6 TRBD1 TGTGCCAGCAGCTTCGGGACAGGGGGTGAAAAACTGTTTTTT CASSFGTGGEKLFF
. TRBJ2-1 TRBV25-1 TRBD2 TGTGCCAGCAGTGATACTAGCGGGAGGGTCAGAGAGCAGTTCTTC CASSDTSGRVREQFF
. TRBJ1-1 TRBV7-2 . TGTGCCAGCAGCTTTTTCGCGAAACCTGAAGCTTTCTTT CASSFFAKPEAFF
few TRBJ1-3 TRBV20-1 . TGCAGCGCCGATTTTGGAAACACCATATATTTT CSADFGNTIYF
. TRBJ1-1 TRBV4-1 TRBD1 TGCGCCAGCAGCCAAGATTCGTTGGACAGGGTCACTGAAGCTTTCTTT CASSQDSLDRVTEAFF
. TRBJ1-3 TRBV7-6 . TGTGCCAGCAGCTTAGTTGGGATCTCTGGAAACACCATATATTTT CASSLVGISGNTIYF
. TRBJ1-2 TRBV6-2/TRBV6-3 TRBD1 TGTGCCAGCAGTTACGCCGGGACAGGGTATGGCTACACCTTC CASSYAGTGYGYTF
. TRBJ2-7 TRBV5-1 . TGCGCCAGCAGCTTGGGACACCCCGGATACGAGCAGTACTTC CASSLGHPGYEQYF
. TRBJ2-1 TRBV18 TRBD2 TGTGCCAGCTCACCGCGGACTAGCGGGGGAGGCTACAATGAGCAGTTCTTC CASSPRTSGGGYNEQFF
. TRBJ2-2 TRBV7-2 . TGTGCCAGCAGCCTAGCGAGGGGGGCACCGGGTCGGACCGGGGAGCTGTTTTTT CASSLARGAPGRTGELFF
. TRBJ1-4 TRBV7-9 . TGTGCCAGCAGCTCGACAGGAGCCCGGCGGGAAAAACTGTTTTTT CASSSTGARREKLFF
. TRBJ1-1 TRBV7-9 TRBD1 TGTGCCAGCAGGTACCAGGGGGACACTGAAGCTTTCTTT CASRYQGDTEAFF
. TRBJ1-6 TRBV18 . TGTGCCAGCTCACCAAGGGAGGCCGGGAGTAATTCACCCCTCCACTTT CASSPREAGSNSPLHF
. TRBJ2-1 TRBV13 . TGTGCCAGCAGCTTAGGGGGAGCTGTGAGCTCCTACAATGAGCAGTTCTTC CASSLGGAVSSYNEQFF
. TRBJ1-2 TRBV27 TRBD1 TGTGCCAGCAGTAGGGAACGGACAGGGCATGGCTACACCTTC CASSRERTGHGYTF
. TRBJ1-1 TRBV28 . TGTGCCAGCAGTTTCTCAGGGGCGAGTACTGAAGCTTTCTTT CASSFSGASTEAFF
few TRBJ2-1 TRBV7-2 TRBD1 TGTGCCAGCAGCGCCCCGCAGGGGGCGTACAATGAGCAGTTCTTC CASSAPQGAYNEQFF
. TRBJ1-6 TRBV5-1 TRBD1 TGCGCCAGCAGCTTGGCCGGGACAGGGGTAACGAATTCACCCCTCCACTTT CASSLAGTGVTNSPLHF
. TRBJ2-7 TRBV27 . TGTGCCAGCAGTTTATCTTGGGCTACATCGTCCTACGAGCAGTACTTC CASSLSWATSSYEQYF
. TRBJ2-3 TRBV5-5 . TGTGCCAGCAGCTTGGTCCAAATCACAGATACGCAGTATTTT CASSLVQITDTQYF
. TRBJ2-2 TRBV3-1/TRBV3-2 . TGTGCCAGCAGCCAAAACAGGCGCAGCGGGGAGCTGTTTTTT CASSQNRRSGELFF